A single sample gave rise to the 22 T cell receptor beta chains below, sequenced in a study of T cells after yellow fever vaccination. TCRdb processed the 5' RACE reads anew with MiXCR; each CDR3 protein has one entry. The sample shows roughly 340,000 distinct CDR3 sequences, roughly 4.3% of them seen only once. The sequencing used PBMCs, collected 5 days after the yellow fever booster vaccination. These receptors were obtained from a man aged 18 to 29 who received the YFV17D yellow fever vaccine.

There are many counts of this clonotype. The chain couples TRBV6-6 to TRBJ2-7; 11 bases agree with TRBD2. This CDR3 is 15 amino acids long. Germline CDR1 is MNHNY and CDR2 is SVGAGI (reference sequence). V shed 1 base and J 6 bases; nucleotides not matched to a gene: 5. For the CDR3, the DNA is TGTGCCAGCAGTTACTGTAGCGGGGGGGCCTGCGAGCAGTACTTC. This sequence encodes CASSYCSGGACEQYF.

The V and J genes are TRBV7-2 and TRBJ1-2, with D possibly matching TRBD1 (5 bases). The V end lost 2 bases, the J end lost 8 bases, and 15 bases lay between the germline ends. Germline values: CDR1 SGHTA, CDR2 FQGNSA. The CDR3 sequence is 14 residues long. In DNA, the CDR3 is TGTGCCAGCAGCTTAATGGGGCGAACCAGCGGCTACACCTTC. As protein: CASSLMGRTSGYTF.

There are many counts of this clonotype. The CDR3 is CASSLVRPLQETQYF. CDR3 bases: TGTGCCAGCAGTTTAGTCCGGCCACTCCAAGAGACCCAGTACTTC. The genes are TRBV28 and TRBJ2-5; D unresolved. Trimming stripped 2 bases from V and 1 base from J, with 11 bases between. The germline V gene encodes CDR1 MDHEN and CDR2 SYDVKM. The CDR3 covers 15 residues.

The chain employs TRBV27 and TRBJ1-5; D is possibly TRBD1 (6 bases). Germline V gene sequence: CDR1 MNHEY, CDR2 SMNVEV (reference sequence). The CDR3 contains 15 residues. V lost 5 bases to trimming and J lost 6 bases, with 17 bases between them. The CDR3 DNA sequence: TGTGCCAGCAGTCAAGGGGCAGGGGTAGGTCAGCCCCAGCATTTT. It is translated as CASSQGAGVGQPQHF.

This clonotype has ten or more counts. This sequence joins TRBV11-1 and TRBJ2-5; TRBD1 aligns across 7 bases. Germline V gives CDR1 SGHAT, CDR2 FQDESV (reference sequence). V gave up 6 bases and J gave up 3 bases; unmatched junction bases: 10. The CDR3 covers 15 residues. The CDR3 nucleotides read TGTGCCAGCAGGAACCGGGACAGAGGGGAAGAGACCCAGTACTTC. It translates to CASRNRDRGEETQYF.

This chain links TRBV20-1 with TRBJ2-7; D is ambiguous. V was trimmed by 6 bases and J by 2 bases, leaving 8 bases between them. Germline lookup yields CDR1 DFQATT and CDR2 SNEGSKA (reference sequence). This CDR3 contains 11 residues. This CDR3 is CSASKAYEQYF. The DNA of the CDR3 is TGCAGTGCAAGTAAGGCCTACGAGCAGTACTTC.

CDR3 protein: CATSAGGGITDTQYF. The CDR3 DNA sequence: TGTGCCACCTCGGCGGGTGGGGGCATCACAGATACGCAGTATTTT. This chain links TRBV24-1 with TRBJ2-3; D might be TRBD1 (6 bases). Germline CDR1 and CDR2: KGHDR and SFDVKD. The germline V and J ends were trimmed by 9 bases and 2 bases, with 17 bases remaining between them. This CDR3 is 15 amino acids long.

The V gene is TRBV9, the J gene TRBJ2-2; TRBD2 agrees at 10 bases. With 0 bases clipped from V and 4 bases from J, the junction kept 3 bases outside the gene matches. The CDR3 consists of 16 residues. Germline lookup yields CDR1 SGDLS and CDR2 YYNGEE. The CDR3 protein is CASSVDLAGVTGELFF. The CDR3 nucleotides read TGTGCCAGCAGCGTAGACCTAGCGGGGGTCACCGGGGAGCTGTTTTTT.

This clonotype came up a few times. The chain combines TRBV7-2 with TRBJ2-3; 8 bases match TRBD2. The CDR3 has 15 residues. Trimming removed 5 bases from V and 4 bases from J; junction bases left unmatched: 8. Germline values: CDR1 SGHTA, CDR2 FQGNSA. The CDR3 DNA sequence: TGTGCCAGCAGCGTACTCTACGGGGGGGCAGATACGCAGTATTTT. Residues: CASSVLYGGADTQYF.

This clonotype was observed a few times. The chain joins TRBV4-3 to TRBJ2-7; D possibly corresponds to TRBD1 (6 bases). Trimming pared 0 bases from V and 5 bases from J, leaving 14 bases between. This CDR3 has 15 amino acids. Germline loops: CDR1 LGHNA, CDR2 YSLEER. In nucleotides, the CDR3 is TGCGCCAGCAGCCAAGATGGCCAGGGGATCGACGAGCAGTACTTC. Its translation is CASSQDGQGIDEQYF.

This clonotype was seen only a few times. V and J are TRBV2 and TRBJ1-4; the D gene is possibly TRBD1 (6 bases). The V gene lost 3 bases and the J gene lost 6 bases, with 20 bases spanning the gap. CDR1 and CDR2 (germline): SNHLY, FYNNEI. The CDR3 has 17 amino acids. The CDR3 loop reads CASSDWGLGAQDEKLFF. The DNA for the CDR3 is TGTGCCAGCAGTGATTGGGGATTGGGGGCGCAGGATGAAAAACTGTTTTTT.

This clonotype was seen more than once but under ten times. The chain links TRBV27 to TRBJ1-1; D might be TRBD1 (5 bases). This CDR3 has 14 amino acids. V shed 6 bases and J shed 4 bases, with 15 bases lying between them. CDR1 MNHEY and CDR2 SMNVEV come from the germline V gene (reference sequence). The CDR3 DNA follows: TGTGCCAGCAGGGGGGGGTGGTTAGTCACTGAAGCTTTCTTT. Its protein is CASRGGWLVTEAFF.

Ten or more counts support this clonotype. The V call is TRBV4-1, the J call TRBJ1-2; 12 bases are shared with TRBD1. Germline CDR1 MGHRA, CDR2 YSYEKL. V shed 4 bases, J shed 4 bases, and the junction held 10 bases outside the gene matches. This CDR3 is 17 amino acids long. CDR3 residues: CASSLAGTGGLIYGYTF. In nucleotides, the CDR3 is TGCGCCAGCAGCCTTGCCGGGACAGGGGGCTTGATCTATGGCTACACCTTC.

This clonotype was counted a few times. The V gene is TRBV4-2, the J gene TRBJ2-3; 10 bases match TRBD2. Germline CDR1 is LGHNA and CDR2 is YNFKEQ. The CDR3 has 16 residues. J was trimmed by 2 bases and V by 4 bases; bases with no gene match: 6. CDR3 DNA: TGTGCCAGCAGCCGTCTAAGCGGGGGGGCCACAGATACGCAGTATTTT. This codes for CASSRLSGGATDTQYF.

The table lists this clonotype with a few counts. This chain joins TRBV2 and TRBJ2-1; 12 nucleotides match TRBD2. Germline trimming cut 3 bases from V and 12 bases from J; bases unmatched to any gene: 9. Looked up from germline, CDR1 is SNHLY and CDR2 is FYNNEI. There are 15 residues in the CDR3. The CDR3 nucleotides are TGTGCCAGCAGTGACCCTAGCGGGGGGGCCCTTCGGCAGTTCTTC. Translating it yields CASSDPSGGALRQFF.

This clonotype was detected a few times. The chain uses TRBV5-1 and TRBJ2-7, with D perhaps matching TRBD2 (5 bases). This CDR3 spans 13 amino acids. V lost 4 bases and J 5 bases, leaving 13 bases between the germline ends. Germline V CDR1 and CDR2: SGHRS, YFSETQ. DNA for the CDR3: TGCGCCAGCAGCCCAGGACTCATCGACGAGCAGTACTTC. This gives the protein CASSPGLIDEQYF.

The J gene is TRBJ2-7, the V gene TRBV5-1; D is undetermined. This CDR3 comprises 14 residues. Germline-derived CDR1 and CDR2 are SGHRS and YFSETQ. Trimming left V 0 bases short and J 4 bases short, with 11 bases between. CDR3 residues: CASSLGSGQYEQYV. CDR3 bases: TGCGCCAGCAGCTTGGGGTCAGGTCAATACGAGCAGTACGTC.

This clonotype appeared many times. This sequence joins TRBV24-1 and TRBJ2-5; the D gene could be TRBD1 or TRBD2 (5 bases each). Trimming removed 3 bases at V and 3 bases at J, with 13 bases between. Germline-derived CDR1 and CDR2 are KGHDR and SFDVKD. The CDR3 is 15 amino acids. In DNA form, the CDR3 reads TGTGCCACCAGTGATATCCGGGACGGAGAAGAGACCCAGTACTTC. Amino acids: CATSDIRDGEETQYF.

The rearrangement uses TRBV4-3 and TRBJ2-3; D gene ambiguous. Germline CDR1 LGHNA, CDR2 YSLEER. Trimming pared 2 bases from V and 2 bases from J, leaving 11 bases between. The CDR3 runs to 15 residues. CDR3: CASSQLQQPTDTQYF. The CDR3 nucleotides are TGCGCCAGCAGCCAATTGCAACAGCCCACAGATACGCAGTATTTT.

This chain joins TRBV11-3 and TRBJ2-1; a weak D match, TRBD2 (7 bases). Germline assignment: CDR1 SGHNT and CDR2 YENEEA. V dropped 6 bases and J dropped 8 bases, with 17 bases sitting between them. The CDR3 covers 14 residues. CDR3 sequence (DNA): TGTGCCAGCAGTCCGGGGGGCTCACCCCATGAGCAGTTCTTC. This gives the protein CASSPGGSPHEQFF.

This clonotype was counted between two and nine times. The DNA for the CDR3 is TGTGCCAGCAGCTTAACCCCGGGACTAGCTGGTGGACAGAGTGAGCAGTTCTTC. Its protein is CASSLTPGLAGGQSEQFF. The genes are TRBV7-7 and TRBJ2-1; TRBD2 agrees at 9 bases. Germline loops: CDR1 SSHAT, CDR2 FNYEAQ (reference sequence). CDR3 size: 18 residues. With 2 bases clipped from V and 9 bases from J, the junction kept 17 bases outside the gene matches.

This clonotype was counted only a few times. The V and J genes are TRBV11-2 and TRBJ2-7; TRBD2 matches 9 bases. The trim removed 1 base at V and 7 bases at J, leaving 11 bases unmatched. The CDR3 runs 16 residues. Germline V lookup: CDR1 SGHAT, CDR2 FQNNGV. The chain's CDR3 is CASSLGAQRGEWEQYV. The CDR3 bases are TGTGCCAGCAGCTTAGGAGCTCAGCGGGGGGAATGGGAGCAGTACGTC.